Reported below is one TCR beta chain. Its antigen is undetermined. CDR3 size: 15 residues. After removal of 4 bases from V and 8 bases from J, the junction contained 8 bases not matched to a gene. Time point of the sample: patch test 3, about 24 weeks after DPC sensitization. As for treatment: therapeutic diphenylcyclopropenone sensitization with weekly scalp DPC. Each donor was an alopecia patient between 18 and 70 years of age who qualified for DPC. The library put unique molecular identifiers onto individual cDNA molecules. TCRdb re-called the RACE reads through MiXCR, storing one row per CDR3 protein. The sample holds 100,000 or so distinct CDR3 sequences, less than 40% seen once. The data stem from a study of human T cells and chemical hapten exposure. Whole-study results and caveats: Controls had significantly fewer large CDR3 similarity clusters than were formed by expanded TCRs.

The sequencing used whole blood, collected in connection with sensitization to the hapten diphenylcyclopropenone (DPC). V and J are TRBV23-1 and TRBJ2-1; TRBD2 aligns across 10 bases. TRBV23-1 is noted as an ORF with a role that remains uncertain. This TCR was recovered from a man in his forties with alopecia areata. Some clones in this sample may be carry-over from other donors' samples. The CDR3 here is CASSLQLAGVHEQFF. In DNA, the CDR3 is TGCGCCAGCAGTCTCCAGCTAGCGGGAGTTCATGAGCAGTTCTTC.